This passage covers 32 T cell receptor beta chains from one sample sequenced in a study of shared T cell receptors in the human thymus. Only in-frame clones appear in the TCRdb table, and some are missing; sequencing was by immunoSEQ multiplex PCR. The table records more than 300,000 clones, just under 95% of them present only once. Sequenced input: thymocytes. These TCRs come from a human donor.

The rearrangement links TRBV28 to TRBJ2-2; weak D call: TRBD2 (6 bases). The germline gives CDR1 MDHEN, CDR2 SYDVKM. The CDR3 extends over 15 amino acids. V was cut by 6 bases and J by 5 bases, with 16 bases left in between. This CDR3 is CASSLGDRGTGELFF. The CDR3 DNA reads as TGTGCCAGCAGCCTCGGGGATCGGGGGACCGGGGAGCTGTTTTTT.

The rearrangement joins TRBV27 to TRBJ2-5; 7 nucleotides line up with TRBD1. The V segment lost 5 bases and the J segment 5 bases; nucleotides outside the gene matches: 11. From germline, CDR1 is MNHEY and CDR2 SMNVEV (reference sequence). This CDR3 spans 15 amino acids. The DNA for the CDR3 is TGTGCCAGCAGTCCGAGACAGGGTCGGTGGGAGACCCAGTACTTC. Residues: CASSPRQGRWETQYF.

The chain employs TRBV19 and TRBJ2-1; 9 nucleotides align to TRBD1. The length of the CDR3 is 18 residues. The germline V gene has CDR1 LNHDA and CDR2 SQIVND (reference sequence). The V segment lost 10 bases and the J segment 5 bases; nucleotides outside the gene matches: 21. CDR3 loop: CATSGDRATSNPNNEQFF. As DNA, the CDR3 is TGTGCCACCTCCGGGGACAGGGCGACTAGTAATCCGAACAATGAGCAGTTCTTC.

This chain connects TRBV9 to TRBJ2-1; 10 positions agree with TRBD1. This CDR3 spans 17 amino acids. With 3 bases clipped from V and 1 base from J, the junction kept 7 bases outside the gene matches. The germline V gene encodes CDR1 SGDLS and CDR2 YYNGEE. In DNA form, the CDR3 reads TGTGCCAGCAGCGGAGCACCGGGACAGGGGTCCTACAATGAGCAGTTCTTC. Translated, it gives CASSGAPGQGSYNEQFF.

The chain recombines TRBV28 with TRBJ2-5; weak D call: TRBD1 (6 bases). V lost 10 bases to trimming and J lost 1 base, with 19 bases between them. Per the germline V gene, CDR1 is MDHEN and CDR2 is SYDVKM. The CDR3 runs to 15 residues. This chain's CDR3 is CATVYRVSVQETQYF. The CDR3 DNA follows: TGTGCCACCGTTTACAGGGTCTCCGTCCAAGAGACCCAGTACTTC.

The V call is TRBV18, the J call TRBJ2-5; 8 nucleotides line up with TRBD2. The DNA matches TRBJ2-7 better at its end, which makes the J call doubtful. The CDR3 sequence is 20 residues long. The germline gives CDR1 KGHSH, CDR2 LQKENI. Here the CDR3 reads CASSPEAAGVAGLFSYEQYF. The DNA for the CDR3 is TGTGCCAGCTCACCAGAGGCAGCGGGAGTCGCCGGACTATTCTCCTACGAGCAGTACTTC.

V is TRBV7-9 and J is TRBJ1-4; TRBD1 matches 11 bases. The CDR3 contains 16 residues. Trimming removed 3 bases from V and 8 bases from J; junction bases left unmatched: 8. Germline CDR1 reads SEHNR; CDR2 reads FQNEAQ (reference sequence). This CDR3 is CASSFRGQGEWEKLFF. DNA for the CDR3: TGTGCCAGCAGCTTTCGGGGACAGGGGGAATGGGAAAAACTGTTTTTT.

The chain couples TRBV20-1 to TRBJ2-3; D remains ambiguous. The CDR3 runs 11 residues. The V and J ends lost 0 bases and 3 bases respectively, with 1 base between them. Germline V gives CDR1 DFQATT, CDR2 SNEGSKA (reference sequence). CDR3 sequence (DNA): TGCAGTGCTAGAGATACAGATACGCAGTATTTT. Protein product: CSARDTDTQYF.

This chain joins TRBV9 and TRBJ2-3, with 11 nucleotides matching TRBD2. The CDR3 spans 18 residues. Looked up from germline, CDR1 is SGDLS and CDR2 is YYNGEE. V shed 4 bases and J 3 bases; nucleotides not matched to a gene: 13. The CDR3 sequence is CASSPRLAGKGGTDTQYF. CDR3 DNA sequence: TGTGCCAGCAGCCCCCGACTAGCGGGAAAAGGGGGGACAGATACGCAGTATTTT.

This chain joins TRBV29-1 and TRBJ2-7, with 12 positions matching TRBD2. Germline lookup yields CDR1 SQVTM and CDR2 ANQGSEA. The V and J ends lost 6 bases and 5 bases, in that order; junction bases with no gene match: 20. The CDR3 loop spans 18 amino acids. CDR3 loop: CSVAPGASGREHGDEQYF. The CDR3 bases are TGCAGCGTAGCTCCAGGGGCTAGCGGGAGGGAGCACGGCGACGAGCAGTACTTC.

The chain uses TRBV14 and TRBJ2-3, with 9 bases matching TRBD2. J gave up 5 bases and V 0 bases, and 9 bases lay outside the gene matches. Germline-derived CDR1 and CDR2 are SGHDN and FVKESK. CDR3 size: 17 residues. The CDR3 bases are TGTGCCAGCAGCCAAGATGAGGCTAGCGGGGATCGAGATACGCAGTATTTT. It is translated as CASSQDEASGDRDTQYF.

CDR3: CATCRGTQNTGELFF. The CDR3 region has the DNA TGTGCCACCTGCCGCGGGACCCAGAACACCGGGGAGCTGTTTTTT. The chain carries TRBV7-9 and TRBJ2-2, with a weak D call TRBD2 (6 bases). Between the trimmed V and J ends, which lost 10 bases and 1 base, there was a span of 16 bases. CDR3 length: 15 residues. The V gene's germline CDR1 is SEHNR and CDR2 FQNEAQ (reference sequence). Variable domain in full (rest from reference TRBV7-9 and TRBJ2-2): DTGVSQNPRHKITKRGQNVTFRCDPISEHNRLYWYRQTLGQGPEFLTYFQNEAQLEKSRLLSDRFSAERPKGSFSTLEIQRTEQGDSAMYLCATCRGTQNTGELFFGEGSRLTVL.

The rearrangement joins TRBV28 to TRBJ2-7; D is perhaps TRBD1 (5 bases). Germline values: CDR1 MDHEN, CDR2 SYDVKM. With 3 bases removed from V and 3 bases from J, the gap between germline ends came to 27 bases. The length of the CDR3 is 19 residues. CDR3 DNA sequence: TGTGCCAGCAGTTTGGGTAGGAGTCAGCTTGCAGGGAATGGCTACGAGCAGTACTTC. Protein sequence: CASSLGRSQLAGNGYEQYF.

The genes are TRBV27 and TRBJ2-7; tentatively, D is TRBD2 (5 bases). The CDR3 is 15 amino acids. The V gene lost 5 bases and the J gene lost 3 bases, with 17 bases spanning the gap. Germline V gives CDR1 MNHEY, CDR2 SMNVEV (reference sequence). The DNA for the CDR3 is TGTGCCAGCAGTCCTCTGCCGCGGGCCTACTACGAGCAGTACTTC. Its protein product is CASSPLPRAYYEQYF.

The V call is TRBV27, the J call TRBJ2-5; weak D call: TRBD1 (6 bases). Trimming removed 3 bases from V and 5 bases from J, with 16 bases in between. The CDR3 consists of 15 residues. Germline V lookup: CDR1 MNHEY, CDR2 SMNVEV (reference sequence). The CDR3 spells CASSLKGHWRETQYF. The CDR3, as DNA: TGTGCCAGCAGTTTGAAGGGACATTGGAGGGAGACCCAGTACTTC.

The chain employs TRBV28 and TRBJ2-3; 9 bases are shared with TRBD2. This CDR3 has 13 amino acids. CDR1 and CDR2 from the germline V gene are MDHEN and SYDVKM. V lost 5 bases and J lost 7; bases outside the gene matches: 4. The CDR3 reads CASSHSGSYTQYF. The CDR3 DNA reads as TGTGCCAGCAGTCATAGCGGGAGCTATACGCAGTATTTT.

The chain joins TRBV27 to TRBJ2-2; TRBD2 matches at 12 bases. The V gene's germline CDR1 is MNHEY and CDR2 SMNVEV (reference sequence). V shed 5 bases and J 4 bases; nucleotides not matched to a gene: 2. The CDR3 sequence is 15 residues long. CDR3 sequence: CASSGTSGFTGELFF. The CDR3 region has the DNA TGTGCCAGCAGTGGGACTAGCGGGTTCACCGGGGAGCTGTTTTTT.

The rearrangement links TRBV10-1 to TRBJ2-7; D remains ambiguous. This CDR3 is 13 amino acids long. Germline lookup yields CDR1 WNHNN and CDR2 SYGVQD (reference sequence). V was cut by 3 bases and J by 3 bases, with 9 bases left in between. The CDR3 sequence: CASSDPGRYEQYF. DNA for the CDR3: TGCGCCAGCAGTGACCCAGGCCGCTACGAGCAGTACTTC.

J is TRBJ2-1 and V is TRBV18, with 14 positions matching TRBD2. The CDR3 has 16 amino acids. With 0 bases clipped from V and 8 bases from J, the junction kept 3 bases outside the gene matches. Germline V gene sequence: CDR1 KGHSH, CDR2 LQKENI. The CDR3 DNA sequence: TGTGCCAGCTCACCACCGGGACTAGCGGGAGTCGATGAGCAGTTCTTC. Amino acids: CASSPPGLAGVDEQFF. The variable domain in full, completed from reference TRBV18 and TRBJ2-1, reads NAGVMQNPRHLVRRRGQEARLRCSPMKGHSHVYWYRQLPEEGLKFMVYLQKENIIDESGMPKERFSAEFPKEGPSILRIQQVVRGDSAAYFCASSPPGLAGVDEQFFGPGTRLTVL.

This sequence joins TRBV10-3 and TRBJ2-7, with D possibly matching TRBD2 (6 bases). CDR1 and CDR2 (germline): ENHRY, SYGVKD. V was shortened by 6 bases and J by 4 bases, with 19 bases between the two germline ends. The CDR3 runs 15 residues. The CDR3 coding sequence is TGTGCCATCAGGGCCCCGGGAGTACCTACGTACGAGCAGTACTTC. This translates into CAIRAPGVPTYEQYF.

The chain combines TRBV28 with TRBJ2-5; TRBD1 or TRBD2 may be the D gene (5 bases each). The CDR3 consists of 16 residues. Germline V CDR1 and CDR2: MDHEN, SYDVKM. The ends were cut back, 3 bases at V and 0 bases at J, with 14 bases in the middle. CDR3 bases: TGTGCCAGCAGTTTGAAATCCGGGGCCGACCAAGAGACCCAGTACTTC. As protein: CASSLKSGADQETQYF.

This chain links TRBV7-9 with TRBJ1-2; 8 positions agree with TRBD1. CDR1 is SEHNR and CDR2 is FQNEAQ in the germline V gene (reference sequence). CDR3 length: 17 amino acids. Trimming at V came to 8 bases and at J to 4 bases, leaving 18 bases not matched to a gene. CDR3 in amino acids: CASLPLDRAGTGYGYTF. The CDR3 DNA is TGTGCCAGCCTACCATTGGACAGGGCTGGAACGGGCTATGGCTACACCTTC.

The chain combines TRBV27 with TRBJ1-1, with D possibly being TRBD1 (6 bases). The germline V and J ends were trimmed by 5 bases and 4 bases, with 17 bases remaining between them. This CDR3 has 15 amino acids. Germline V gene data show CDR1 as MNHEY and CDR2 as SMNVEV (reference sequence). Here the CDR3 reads CASSVHREGSTEAFF. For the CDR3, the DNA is TGTGCCAGCAGTGTCCACAGGGAGGGGAGCACTGAAGCTTTCTTT.

The CDR3 reads CASSPSGVHLGNEQFF. The CDR3 region has the DNA TGTGCCAGCAGTCCCTCAGGGGTCCATCTTGGCAATGAGCAGTTCTTC. The chain links TRBV28 to TRBJ2-1; D is possibly TRBD1 (6 bases). CDR1 is MDHEN, CDR2 SYDVKM, per germline. The CDR3 extends over 16 amino acids. V gave up 5 bases and J gave up 6 bases, with 20 bases separating them.

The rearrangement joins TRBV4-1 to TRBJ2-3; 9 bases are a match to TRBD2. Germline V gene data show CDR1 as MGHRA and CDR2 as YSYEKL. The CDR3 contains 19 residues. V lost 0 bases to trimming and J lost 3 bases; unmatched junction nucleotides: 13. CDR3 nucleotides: TGCGCCAGCAGCCAAGAACTACTAGGCGGGAGGGGTAGAACAGATACGCAGTATTTT. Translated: CASSQELLGGRGRTDTQYF.

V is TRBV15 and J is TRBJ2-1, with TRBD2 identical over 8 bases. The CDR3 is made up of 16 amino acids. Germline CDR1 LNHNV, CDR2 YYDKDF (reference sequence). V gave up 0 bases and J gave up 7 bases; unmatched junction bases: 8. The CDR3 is CATSRDERELTNEQFF. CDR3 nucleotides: TGTGCCACCAGCAGAGATGAGCGGGAGCTTACAAATGAGCAGTTCTTC. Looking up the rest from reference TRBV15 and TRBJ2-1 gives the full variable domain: DAMVIQNPRYQVTQFGKPVTLSCSQTLNHNVMYWYQQKSSQAPKLLFHYYDKDFNNEADTPDNFQSRRPNTSFCFLDIRSPGLGDTAMYLCATSRDERELTNEQFFGPGTRLTVL.

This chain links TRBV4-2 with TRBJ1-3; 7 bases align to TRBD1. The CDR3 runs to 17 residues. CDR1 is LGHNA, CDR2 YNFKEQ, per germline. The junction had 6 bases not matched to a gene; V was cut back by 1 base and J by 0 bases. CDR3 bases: TGTGCCAGCAGCCAAGCGGGACAGCCTGGCTCTGGAAACACCATATATTTT. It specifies CASSQAGQPGSGNTIYF.

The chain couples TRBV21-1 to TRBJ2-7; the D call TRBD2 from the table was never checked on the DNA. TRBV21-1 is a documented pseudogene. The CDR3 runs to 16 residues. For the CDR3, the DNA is TGTGCCAGCAGCAAAGACTATAGCGGGAGGGCCTCCGAGCAGTACTTC. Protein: CASSKDYSGRASEQYF.

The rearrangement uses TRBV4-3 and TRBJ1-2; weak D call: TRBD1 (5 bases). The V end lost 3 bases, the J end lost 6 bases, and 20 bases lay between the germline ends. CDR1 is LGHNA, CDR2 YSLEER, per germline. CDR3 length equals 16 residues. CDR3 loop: CASSHPRRQGVNGYTF. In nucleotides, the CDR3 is TGCGCCAGCAGCCACCCAAGGCGGCAGGGAGTAAATGGCTACACCTTC.

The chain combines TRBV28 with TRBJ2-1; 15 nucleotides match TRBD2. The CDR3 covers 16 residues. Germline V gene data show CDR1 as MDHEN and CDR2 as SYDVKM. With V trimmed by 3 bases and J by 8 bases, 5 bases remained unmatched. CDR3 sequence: CASSLFGLAGGYEQFF. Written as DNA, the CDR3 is TGTGCCAGCAGTTTGTTCGGACTAGCGGGAGGGTATGAGCAGTTCTTC.

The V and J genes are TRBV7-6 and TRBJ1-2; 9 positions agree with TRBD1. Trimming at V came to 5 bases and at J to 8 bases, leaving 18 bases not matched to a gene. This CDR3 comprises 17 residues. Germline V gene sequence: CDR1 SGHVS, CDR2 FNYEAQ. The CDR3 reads CASSPGTGIILLGGYTF. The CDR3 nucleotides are TGTGCCAGCAGCCCCGGGACAGGGATAATTCTTCTGGGCGGCTACACCTTC.

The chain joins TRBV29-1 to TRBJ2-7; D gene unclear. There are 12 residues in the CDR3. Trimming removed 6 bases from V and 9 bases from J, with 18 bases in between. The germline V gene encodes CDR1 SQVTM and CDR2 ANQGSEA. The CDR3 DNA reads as TGCAGCGTCCAGGCCTATTCAGATGGGCAGTACTTC. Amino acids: CSVQAYSDGQYF.